The entry that follows covers one T cell receptor (beta chain) sequence. Its matching antigen is unknown. The assay was immunoSEQ multiplex PCR, and TCRdb's table has in-frame clones only and misses some. The sample gives 140,000 to 150,000 clones, more than 75% of which show up once; less than 5.5% is in the top ten. This CDR3 is built from 16 residues. Germline lookup yields CDR1 SGHRS and CDR2 YFSETQ. Trimming cost V 4 bases and J 4 bases; bases outside gene matches: 7. The sample comes from a study of T cell responses to AZD1222 COVID-19 vaccine. Regarding the study as a whole: Reportedly, nearly half the spike-specific TCRs target unmutated variant regions. With two AZD1222 doses given, Spike-specific TCR breadth and depth both rose.

The sample in question was peripheral blood, obtained on day 0 of AZD1222 vaccination. The chain carries TRBV5-1 and TRBJ2-1; 11 bases fit TRBD2. The source of this sequence is an adult in good health. The CDR3 is CASSGRTSGSYNEQFF. The CDR3 coding sequence is TGCGCCAGCAGCGGTAGGACTAGCGGGTCGTACAATGAGCAGTTCTTC.